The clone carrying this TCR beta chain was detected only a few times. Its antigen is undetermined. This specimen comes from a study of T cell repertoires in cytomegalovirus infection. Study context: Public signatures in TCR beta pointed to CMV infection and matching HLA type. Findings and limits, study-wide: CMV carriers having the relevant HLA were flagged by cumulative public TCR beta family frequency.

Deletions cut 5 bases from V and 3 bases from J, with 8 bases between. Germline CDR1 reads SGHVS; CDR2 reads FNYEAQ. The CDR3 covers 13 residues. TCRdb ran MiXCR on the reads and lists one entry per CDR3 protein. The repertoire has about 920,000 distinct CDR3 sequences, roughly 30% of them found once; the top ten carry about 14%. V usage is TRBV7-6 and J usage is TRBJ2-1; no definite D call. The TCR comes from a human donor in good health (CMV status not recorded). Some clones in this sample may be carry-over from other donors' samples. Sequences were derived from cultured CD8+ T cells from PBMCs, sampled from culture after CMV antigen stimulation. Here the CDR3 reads CASSREYYNEQFF. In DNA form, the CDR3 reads TGTGCCAGCAGCAGGGAATACTACAATGAGCAGTTCTTC.